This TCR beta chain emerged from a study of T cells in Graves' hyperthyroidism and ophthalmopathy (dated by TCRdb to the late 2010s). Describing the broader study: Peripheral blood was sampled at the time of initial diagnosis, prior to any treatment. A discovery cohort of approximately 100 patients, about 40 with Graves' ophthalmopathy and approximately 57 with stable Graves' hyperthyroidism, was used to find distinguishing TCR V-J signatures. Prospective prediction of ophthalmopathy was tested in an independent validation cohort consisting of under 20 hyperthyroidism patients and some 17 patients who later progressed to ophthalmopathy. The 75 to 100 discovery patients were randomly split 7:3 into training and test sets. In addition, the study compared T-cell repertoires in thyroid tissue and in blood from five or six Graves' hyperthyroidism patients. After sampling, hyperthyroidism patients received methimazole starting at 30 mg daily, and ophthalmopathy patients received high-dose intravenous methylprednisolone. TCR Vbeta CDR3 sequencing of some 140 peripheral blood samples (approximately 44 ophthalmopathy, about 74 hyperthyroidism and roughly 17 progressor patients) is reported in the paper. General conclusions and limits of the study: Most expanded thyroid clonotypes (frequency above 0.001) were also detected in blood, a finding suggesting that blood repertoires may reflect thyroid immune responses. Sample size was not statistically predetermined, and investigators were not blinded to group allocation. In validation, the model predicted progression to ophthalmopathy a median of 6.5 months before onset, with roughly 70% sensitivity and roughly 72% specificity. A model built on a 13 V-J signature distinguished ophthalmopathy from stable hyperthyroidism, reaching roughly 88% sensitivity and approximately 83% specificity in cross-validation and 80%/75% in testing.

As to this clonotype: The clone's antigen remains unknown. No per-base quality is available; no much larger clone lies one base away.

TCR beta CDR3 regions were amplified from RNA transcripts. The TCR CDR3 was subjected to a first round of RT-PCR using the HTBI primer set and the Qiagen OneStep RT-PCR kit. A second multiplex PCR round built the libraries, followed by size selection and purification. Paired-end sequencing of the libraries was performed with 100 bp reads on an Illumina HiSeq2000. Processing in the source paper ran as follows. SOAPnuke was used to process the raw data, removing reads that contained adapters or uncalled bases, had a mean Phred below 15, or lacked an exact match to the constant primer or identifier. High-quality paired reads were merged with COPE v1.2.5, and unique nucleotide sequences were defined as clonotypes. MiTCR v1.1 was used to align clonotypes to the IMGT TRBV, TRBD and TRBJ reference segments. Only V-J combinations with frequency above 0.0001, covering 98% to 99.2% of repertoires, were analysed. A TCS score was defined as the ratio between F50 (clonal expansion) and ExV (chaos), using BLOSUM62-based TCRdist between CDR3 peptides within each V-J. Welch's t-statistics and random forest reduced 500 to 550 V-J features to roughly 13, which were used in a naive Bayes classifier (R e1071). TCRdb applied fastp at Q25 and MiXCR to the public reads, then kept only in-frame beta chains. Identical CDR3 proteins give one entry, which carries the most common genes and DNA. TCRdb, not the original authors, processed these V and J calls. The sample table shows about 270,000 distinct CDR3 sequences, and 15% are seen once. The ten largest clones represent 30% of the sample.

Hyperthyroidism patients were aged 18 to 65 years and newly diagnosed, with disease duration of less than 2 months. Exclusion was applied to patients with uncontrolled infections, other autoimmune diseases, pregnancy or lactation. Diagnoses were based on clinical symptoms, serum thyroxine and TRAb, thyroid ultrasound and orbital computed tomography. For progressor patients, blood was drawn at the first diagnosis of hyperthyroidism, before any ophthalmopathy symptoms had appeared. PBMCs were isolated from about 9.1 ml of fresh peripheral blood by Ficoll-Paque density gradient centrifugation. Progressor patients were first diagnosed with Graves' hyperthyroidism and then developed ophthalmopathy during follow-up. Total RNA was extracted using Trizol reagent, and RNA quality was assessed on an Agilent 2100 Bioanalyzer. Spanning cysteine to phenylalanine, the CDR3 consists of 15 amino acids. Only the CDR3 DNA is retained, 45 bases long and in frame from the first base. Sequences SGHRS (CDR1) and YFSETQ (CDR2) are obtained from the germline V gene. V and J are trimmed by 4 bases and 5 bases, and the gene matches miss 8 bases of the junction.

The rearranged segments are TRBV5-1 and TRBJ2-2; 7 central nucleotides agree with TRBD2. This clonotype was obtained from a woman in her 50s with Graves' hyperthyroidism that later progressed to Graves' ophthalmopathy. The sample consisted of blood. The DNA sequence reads TGCGCCAGCAGCATCCAGGGAGGGAGGACCGGGGAGCTGTTTTTT. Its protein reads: CASSIQGGRTGELFF.